The clone carrying this T cell receptor beta chain was picked up many times. What it recognizes is unknown. The V segment lost 0 bases and the J segment 4 bases; nucleotides outside the gene matches: 8. The CDR3 spans 16 residues. In germline, CDR1 is MNHEY, CDR2 SVGAGI. Diagnoses were established from clinical symptoms, serum thyroxine, TRAb, thyroid ultrasound and orbital computed tomography. The data were obtained in a study of Graves' ophthalmopathy and Graves' hyperthyroidism. Study summary: Calling hyperthyroidism stable required that no ophthalmopathy show up within 18 months of follow-up. Findings and limits, study-wide: Ophthalmopathy and stable hyperthyroidism were discriminated by a 13-signature model, with approximately 89% sensitivity and about 84% specificity.

RNA transcripts provided the template for amplifying TCR beta CDR3 regions. First-round RT-PCR with HTBI primers preceded a second-round multiplex PCR. TCRdb itself ran the multiplex PCR reads through MiXCR, one entry per CDR3 protein. Altogether around 1,200,000 distinct CDR3 sequences are present, roughly 35% being singletons, with the ten largest covering 11%. Material for sequencing was peripheral blood or thyroid tissue (not recorded which). The chain joins TRBV6-5 to TRBJ1-2; TRBD1 agrees at 7 bases. The TCR comes from an adult man with Graves' hyperthyroidism. The CDR3 spells CASSYSRQGSFYGYTF. The CDR3 DNA follows: TGTGCCAGCAGTTACTCGAGACAGGGTTCCTTCTATGGCTACACCTTC.